Listed below are T cell receptor beta chains from one sample, sequenced in a study of blood T cell repertoires in COVID-19. The data were produced by immunoSEQ multiplex PCR, yet TCRdb's version contains in-frame clones alone and is incomplete. Of 150,000 to 200,000 clones in the sample, less than 85% were seen once. The sample taken for sequencing was peripheral blood. All receptors come from a human donor with acute or convalescent COVID-19. The donor label of this sample is uncertain. Each CDR3 is given with its conserved first and last residue. The D gene is left open where the match is weak. Some rows mark clone size as missing; the rest say once, few, many or name a class of expanded clone.

size: -; J: TRBJ1-1; D: -; V: TRBV6-5; CDR3: CASSPGFTEAFF; DNA: TGTGCCAGCAGCCCAGGGTTCACTGAAGCTTTCTTT
size: -; J: TRBJ2-1; D: TRBD1; V: TRBV7-2; CDR3: CASSLATTGAYNEQFF; DNA: TGTGCCAGCAGCTTAGCGACGACAGGGGCCTACAATGAGCAGTTCTTC
size: -; J: TRBJ1-1; D: -; V: TRBV4-2; CDR3: CASSQVREDTEAFF; DNA: TGTGCCAGCAGCCAAGTTAGAGAAGACACTGAAGCTTTCTTT
size: -; J: TRBJ2-7; D: TRBD1; V: TRBV30; CDR3: CAWSIQGSGSYEQYF; DNA: TGTGCCTGGAGCATACAGGGGTCAGGGTCCTACGAGCAGTACTTC
size: -; J: TRBJ1-2; D: -; V: TRBV5-6; CDR3: CASSQVQGPYGYTF; DNA: TGTGCCAGCAGCCAGGTACAGGGTCCCTATGGCTACACCTTC
size: few; J: TRBJ2-7; D: -; V: TRBV30; CDR3: CAWSAGFRGEQYF; DNA: TGTGCCTGGAGTGCAGGGTTCAGAGGCGAGCAGTACTTC
size: -; J: TRBJ1-1; D: TRBD1; V: TRBV27; CDR3: CASSSSGTGNTEAFF; DNA: TGTGCCAGCAGTTCATCCGGGACAGGGAACACTGAAGCTTTCTTT
size: -; J: TRBJ1-1; D: TRBD1; V: TRBV7-9; CDR3: CASSPARTGNMNTEAFF; DNA: TGTGCCAGCAGCCCCGCTCGGACAGGAAACATGAACACTGAAGCTTTCTTT
size: -; J: TRBJ2-7; D: -; V: TRBV6-5; CDR3: CASRAALPGDYEQYF; DNA: TGTGCCAGCAGAGCCGCCCTTCCAGGGGACTACGAGCAGTACTTC
size: -; J: TRBJ2-3; D: TRBD1; V: TRBV5-6; CDR3: CASSLRRTGISTDTQYF; DNA: TGTGCCAGCAGCTTGCGTCGGACAGGGATTAGCACAGATACGCAGTATTTT
size: -; J: TRBJ2-1; D: -; V: TRBV6-5; CDR3: CASREYNEQFF; DNA: TGTGCCAGCCGAGAATACAATGAGCAGTTCTTC
size: -; J: TRBJ1-2; D: -; V: TRBV6-5; CDR3: CASKEGKDGYTF; DNA: TGTGCCAGCAAGGAGGGTAAAGATGGCTACACCTTC
size: -; J: TRBJ2-7; D: TRBD1; V: TRBV6-5; CDR3: CASRLQGMGSYEQYF; DNA: TGTGCCAGCAGGCTACAGGGGATGGGCTCCTACGAGCAGTACTTC
size: -; J: TRBJ1-3; D: -; V: TRBV10-3; CDR3: CAISEIIRSSGNTIYF; DNA: TGTGCCATCAGTGAGATCATCAGAAGCTCTGGAAACACCATATATTTT
size: -; J: TRBJ2-5; D: -; V: TRBV4-1; CDR3: CASSQEGVDQETQYF; DNA: TGCGCCAGCAGCCAAGAAGGGGTGGACCAAGAGACCCAGTACTTC
size: -; J: TRBJ1-3; D: -; V: TRBV19; CDR3: CASTISGNTIYF; DNA: TGTGCCAGTACCATTTCTGGAAACACCATATATTTT